This T cell receptor beta chain was obtained from a study of regulatory T cells in long-lasting Graves disease. This clonotype came up a few times. The CDR3 consists of 19 residues. Germline assignment: CDR1 LGHNA and CDR2 YSLEER. The junction had 15 bases not matched to a gene; V was cut back by 4 bases and J by 1 base. Noted time point: newly diagnosed GD, antithyroid drugs for less than 3 months. From PBMCs, RNA was extracted and then used to make the TCR library. CDR3 regions were amplified by Arm-PCR using iRepertoire HTBI primers to build TCR beta libraries. One entry per CDR3 protein results from TCRdb running MiXCR on the multiplex PCR reads. The table lists under 500,000 distinct CDR3 sequences, roughly 17% of them singletons. These data also featured in a second study, about T cells in Graves' hyperthyroidism and ophthalmopathy. From that report: Each patient was aged 18 to 65 and had newly diagnosed hyperthyroidism of under 2 months' duration.

This sequence was found in a woman in her thirties with Graves disease. The specimen was peripheral blood mononuclear cells (PBMCs), collected at new diagnosis, from a patient treated with antithyroid drugs. The J gene is TRBJ2-7, the V gene TRBV4-3; 11 bases are shared with TRBD2. CDR3 residues: CASSLTFGLAGVRSYEQYF. The DNA for the CDR3 is TGCGCCAGCAGCCTAACGTTCGGACTAGCGGGTGTAAGGTCCTACGAGCAGTACTTC.